Shown below are 14 T cell receptor beta chains from a single sample sequenced in a study of graft-versus-host responses after intestinal transplantation. Clones were read by immunoSEQ multiplex PCR, and TCRdb kept only the in-frame ones, dropping some. The sample lists about 97,000 clones, about nine tenths occurring once. The sequences come from PBMCs, collected roughly 410 days after intestinal transplant. The receptors originated from a human patient who received an intestinal transplant, so some T cells may come from the graft donor.

The rearrangement uses TRBV7-2 and TRBJ2-3; 12 nucleotides line up with TRBD2. The CDR3 runs to 17 residues. V lost 1 base to trimming and J lost 0 bases; unmatched junction nucleotides: 2. Germline V gene sequence: CDR1 SGHTA, CDR2 FQGNSA. Here the CDR3 reads CASSLVGTSGSTDTQYF. For the CDR3, the DNA is TGTGCCAGCAGCTTAGTCGGGACTAGCGGGAGCACAGATACGCAGTATTTT.

This clone has only one observation. This chain links TRBV13 with TRBJ2-5, with TRBD1 as a possible D gene (7 bases). Between the trimmed V and J ends, which lost 5 bases and 11 bases, there was a span of 18 bases. Per the germline V gene, CDR1 is PRHDT and CDR2 is FYEKMQ (reference sequence). This CDR3 comprises 13 residues. CDR3 sequence: CASSTRDRREQYF. CDR3 nucleotides: TGTGCCAGCAGCACCCGGGACAGACGGGAGCAGTACTTC.

The chain couples TRBV9 to TRBJ2-2; 9 bases map to TRBD1. Losses at the gene ends were 0 bases for V and 4 bases for J; bases not matched to a gene: 7. The germline CDR1 and CDR2 sequences are SGDLS and YYNGEE. The CDR3 covers 17 residues. CDR3 sequence (DNA): TGTGCCAGCAGCGTAGGGGGGACAGGGTGGGTCACCGGGGAGCTGTTTTTT. Amino acids: CASSVGGTGWVTGELFF.

This clone was seen a single time. The chain uses TRBV5-1 and TRBJ2-1; a weak D match, TRBD1 (6 bases). V shed 7 bases and J shed 7 bases, with 12 bases lying between them. The CDR3 loop spans 12 amino acids. Germline V gene lookup returns CDR1 SGHRS and CDR2 YFSETQ. The CDR3 DNA reads as TGCGCCAGCCGGGACACTTCTAATGAGCAGTTCTTC. It is translated as CASRDTSNEQFF. The entire variable domain, with the rest obtained from reference TRBV5-1 and TRBJ2-1, is as follows: KAGVTQTPRYLIKTRGQQVTLSCSPISGHRSVSWYQQTPGQGLQFLFEYFSETQRNKGNFPGRFSGRQFSNSRSEMNVSTLELGDSALYLCASRDTSNEQFFGPGTRLTVL.

V and J are TRBV7-9 and TRBJ2-1; no firm D call. Trimming shortened V by 3 bases and J by 0 bases, and 9 bases separated the two germline ends. The V gene's germline CDR1 is SEHNR and CDR2 FQNEAQ (reference sequence). This CDR3 contains 15 residues. The CDR3 DNA sequence: TGTGCCAGCAGCTTCCAGGCTTACTCCTACAATGAGCAGTTCTTC. As protein: CASSFQAYSYNEQFF. Together with reference TRBV7-9 and TRBJ2-1, the CDR3 gives the full variable domain: DTGVSQNPRHKITKRGQNVTFRCDPISEHNRLYWYRQTLGQGPEFLTYFQNEAQLEKSRLLSDRFSAERPKGSFSTLEIQRTEQGDSAMYLCASSFQAYSYNEQFFGPGTRLTVL.

This clone showed up just once. The same CDR3 arises from other DNA sequences in this sample as well. This sequence joins TRBV19 and TRBJ1-1; 8 positions match TRBD1. The CDR3 spans 15 residues. From germline, CDR1 is LNHDA and CDR2 SQIVND (reference sequence). J gave up 6 bases and V 3 bases, and 9 bases lay outside the gene matches. The CDR3 reads CASSIGDRRMSEAFF. The CDR3 DNA reads TGTGCCAGTAGTATTGGGGACAGGAGAATGTCTGAAGCTTTCTTT. Full variable domain (outside the CDR3, taken from reference TRBV19 and TRBJ1-1): DGGITQSPKYLFRKEGQNVTLSCEQNLNHDAMYWYRQDPGQGLRLIYYSQIVNDFQKGDIAEGYSVSREKKESFPLTVTSAQKNPTAFYLCASSIGDRRMSEAFFGQGTRLTVV.

V is TRBV11-1 and J is TRBJ2-7; TRBD1 or TRBD2 may be the D gene (5 bases each). V was cut by 5 bases and J by 4 bases, with 18 bases left in between. There are 15 residues in the CDR3. Germline V gives CDR1 SGHAT, CDR2 FQDESV (reference sequence). CDR3 amino acids: CASSPTRGSAYEQYF. The CDR3 bases are TGTGCCAGCAGCCCCACGAGGGGTTCTGCGTACGAGCAGTACTTC.

J is TRBJ2-3 and V is TRBV6-4; 11 nucleotides agree with TRBD2. From germline, CDR1 is MRHNA and CDR2 SNTAGT. V was clipped by 0 bases and J by 6 bases; unmatched bases: 5. The CDR3 covers 16 residues. CDR3 bases: TGTGCCAGCAGTGACTCTCCACTAGCGGGGGCGGATACGCAGTATTTT. Its protein product is CASSDSPLAGADTQYF.

This chain uses TRBV6-6 with TRBJ2-7; D tentatively fits TRBD1 or TRBD2 (5 bases each). The CDR3 extends over 14 amino acids. V was clipped by 6 bases and J by 5 bases, with 17 bases between them. Germline V gene lookup returns CDR1 MNHNY and CDR2 SVGAGI (reference sequence). The CDR3 loop is CASRTRLGVDEQYF. The CDR3 DNA sequence: TGTGCCAGCAGAACCCGGCTGGGGGTTGACGAGCAGTACTTC.

This chain connects TRBV29-1 to TRBJ1-3; no definite D call. Germline CDR1 reads SQVTM; CDR2 reads ANQGSEA. V was trimmed by 4 bases and J by 4 bases, leaving 11 bases between them. This CDR3 is 13 amino acids long. The CDR3 here is CSVAPGSGNTIYF. Written as DNA, the CDR3 is TGCAGCGTTGCCCCAGGCTCAGGAAACACCATATATTTT.

This chain uses TRBV29-1 with TRBJ1-4; maybe TRBD1 (5 bases). V was shortened by 1 base and J by 4 bases, with 13 bases between the two germline ends. CDR1 and CDR2 (germline): SQVTM, ANQGSEA. The CDR3 extends over 15 amino acids. CDR3: CSVEVSWGFNEKLFF. The CDR3, as DNA: TGCAGCGTTGAAGTCTCGTGGGGCTTTAATGAAAAACTGTTTTTT. Together with reference TRBV29-1 and TRBJ1-4, the CDR3 gives the full variable domain: SAVISQKPSRDICQRGTSLTIQCQVDSQVTMMFWYRQQPGQSLTLIATANQGSEATYESGFVIDKFPISRPNLTFSTLTVSNMSPEDSSIYLCSVEVSWGFNEKLFFGSGTQLSVL.

This chain joins TRBV7-9 and TRBJ1-2; D not certain. The CDR3 contains 15 residues. Between the trimmed V and J ends, which lost 1 base and 3 bases, there was a span of 12 bases. The germline gives CDR1 SEHNR, CDR2 FQNEAQ (reference sequence). CDR3 loop: CASSLVFQPYYGYTF. The CDR3 nucleotides read TGTGCCAGCAGCTTAGTGTTCCAGCCTTACTATGGCTACACCTTC.

The chain combines TRBV29-1 with TRBJ2-3; D not resolved. Germline CDR1 and CDR2: SQVTM and ANQGSEA. Deletions cut 8 bases from V and 3 bases from J, with 12 bases between. CDR3 length: 12 residues. The CDR3 coding sequence is TGCAGCAGCCAGTGGGGAACAGATACGCAGTATTTT. Amino acids: CSSQWGTDTQYF.

The gene calls are TRBV13 and TRBJ2-5, with 9 nucleotides matching TRBD2. Per germline, CDR1 PRHDT and CDR2 FYEKMQ (reference sequence). The CDR3 contains 15 residues. V lost 5 bases, J lost 1 base, and 5 bases stayed unmatched. For the CDR3, the DNA is TGTGCCAGCAGCGCCCCACTAGCGGGCCAAGAGACCCAGTACTTC. Amino acid sequence: CASSAPLAGQETQYF. Variable domain in full (rest from reference TRBV13 and TRBJ2-5): AAGVIQSPRHLIKEKRETATLKCYPIPRHDTVYWYQQGPGQDPQFLISFYEKMQSDKGSIPDRFSAQQFSDYHSELNMSSLELGDSALYFCASSAPLAGQETQYFGPGTRLLVL.